The 23 T cell receptor beta chains listed next were all sequenced from one sample in a study of regulatory T cells in long-lasting Graves disease. TCR beta libraries were built with iRepertoire HTBI primers and Arm-PCR of CDR3 regions. From the multiplex PCR reads, TCRdb called clonotypes with MiXCR, one entry per CDR3 protein. The sample lists more than 400,000 distinct CDR3 sequences; over 15% were seen once. Stated time point: newly diagnosed GD, antithyroid drugs for less than 3 months. PBMC RNA was the source of the TCR library. Another study also made use of these data, one on T cells in Graves' hyperthyroidism and ophthalmopathy.

The sequencing here drew on peripheral blood mononuclear cells (PBMCs), taken at new diagnosis, from a patient treated with antithyroid drugs. The receptors were sampled from a woman between 25 and 40 years old with Graves disease.

This clonotype was observed many times. V gene TRBV12-3 or TRBV12-4 combines with J gene TRBJ2-1, with 9 bases that match TRBD1. The V gene end was trimmed by 7 bases and the J gene end by 8 bases; junction bases not matched to a gene: 9. The CDR3 extends over 14 amino acids. This chain's CDR3 is CASTLGQGTDEQFF. The CDR3 nucleotides are TGTGCCAGCACCCTCGGACAGGGGACGGATGAGCAGTTCTTC.

This clonotype was counted at least ten times. The chain couples TRBV2 to TRBJ1-1; 9 nucleotides match TRBD1. With V trimmed by 4 bases and J by 4 bases, 4 bases remained unmatched. CDR3 length: 14 residues. CDR1 SNHLY and CDR2 FYNNEI come from the germline V gene. Here the CDR3 DNA reads TGTGCCAGCAGTGGGACAGGGGTTGGCACTGAAGCTTTCTTT. As protein: CASSGTGVGTEAFF. The variable domain in full, with the rest retrieved from reference TRBV2 and TRBJ1-1, is EPEVTQTPSHQVTQMGQEVILRCVPISNHLYFYWYRQILGQKVEFLVSFYNNEISEKSEIFDDQFSVERPDGSNFTLKIRSTKLEDSAMYFCASSGTGVGTEAFFGQGTRLTVV.

A few counts support this clonotype. This chain connects TRBV20-1 to TRBJ2-7; 7 bases line up with TRBD1. The V gene's germline CDR1 is DFQATT and CDR2 SNEGSKA (reference sequence). The CDR3 has 13 amino acids. After removal of 6 bases from V and 6 bases from J, the junction contained 11 bases not matched to a gene. CDR3 in amino acids: CSAGTEKSREQYF. In DNA form, the CDR3 reads TGCAGTGCCGGGACAGAGAAATCCCGCGAGCAGTACTTC.

Many counts were recorded for this clonotype. V is TRBV3-1 and J is TRBJ2-5; no definite D call. Trimming left V 7 bases short and J 2 bases short, with 11 bases between. CDR1 is LGHDT, CDR2 YNNKEL, per germline (reference sequence). The CDR3 is 13 residues long. CDR3 in DNA: TGTGCCAGCAACCAGGACCGACAAGAGACCCAGTACTTC. Translated, it gives CASNQDRQETQYF.

There are many counts of this clonotype. The V call is TRBV6-1, the J call TRBJ1-5; 10 bases align to TRBD1. CDR3 length: 16 residues. Germline V gives CDR1 MNHNS, CDR2 SASEGT. V trimming: 7 bases; J trimming: 6 bases; junction bases outside the gene matches: 12. The CDR3 protein is CASTTKPGTGVQPQHF. The CDR3 bases are TGTGCCAGCACTACGAAGCCGGGGACAGGGGTTCAGCCCCAGCATTTT.

This chain uses TRBV19 with TRBJ2-1; a possible D gene is TRBD2 (6 bases). CDR1 and CDR2 from the germline V gene are LNHDA and SQIVND (reference sequence). The length of the CDR3 is 15 residues. Trimming cost V 3 bases and J 5 bases, with 14 bases left between them. CDR3 DNA sequence: TGTGCCAGTAGTATTAGCAGCGGGCTAGACAATGAGCAGTTCTTC. Translation: CASSISSGLDNEQFF.

This clonotype was picked up a small number of times. V gene TRBV24-1 combines with J gene TRBJ2-1; the match to TRBD2 covers 7 bases. CDR1 and CDR2 from the germline V gene are KGHDR and SFDVKD. Trimming at V came to 3 bases and at J to 5 bases, leaving 6 bases not matched to a gene. CDR3 length equals 15 residues. In DNA form, the CDR3 reads TGTGCCACCAGTGATGCGGGACTAAAAAACAATGAGCAGTTCTTC. Its translation is CATSDAGLKNNEQFF.

V gene TRBV19 combines with J gene TRBJ2-1; D possibly corresponds to TRBD1 (6 bases). Germline-derived CDR1 and CDR2 are LNHDA and SQIVND (reference sequence). The CDR3 spans 18 residues. V lost 5 bases and J 6 bases, leaving 26 bases between the germline ends. The CDR3 nucleotides are TGTGCCAGTAGTCTACCCACCTTCGGACAGCACGAAGGCAATGAGCAGTTCTTC. Translating it yields CASSLPTFGQHEGNEQFF. Looking up the rest from reference TRBV19 and TRBJ2-1 gives the full variable domain: DGGITQSPKYLFRKEGQNVTLSCEQNLNHDAMYWYRQDPGQGLRLIYYSQIVNDFQKGDIAEGYSVSREKKESFPLTVTSAQKNPTAFYLCASSLPTFGQHEGNEQFFGPGTRLTVL.

This clonotype appeared a few times. An end of the junction does not agree with germline; a read error may underlie this. This chain links TRBV30 with TRBJ2-1; TRBD1 might be the D (6 bases). The length of the CDR3 is 12 residues. From germline, CDR1 is GTSNPN and CDR2 SVGIG (reference sequence). CDR3 residues: CAWSVAPTGTHF. CDR3 sequence (DNA): TGTGCCTGGAGTGTAGCCCCTACCGGGACACACTTC.

Concerning this clonotype: This may come from a read error, since a much larger clone is one base off. V is TRBV7-6 and J is TRBJ2-5; D unresolved. V lost 4 bases, J lost 11 bases, and 11 bases lay in between. CDR3 length: 11 amino acids. CDR1 SGHVS and CDR2 FNYEAQ come from the germline V gene. The CDR3 spells CASSSYGEQYF. The CDR3, as DNA: TGTGCCAGCAGCTCGTACGGTGAGCAGTACTTC.

The sample holds many counts of this clonotype. This sequence joins TRBV6-2 or TRBV6-3 and TRBJ1-1, with D possibly matching TRBD1 (5 bases). Germline-derived CDR1 and CDR2 are MNHEY and SVGEGT. The CDR3 contains 14 residues. V was shortened by 4 bases and J by 5 bases, with 14 bases between the two germline ends. The CDR3 region has the DNA TGTGCCAGCAGTTCAGAGGGGCGAGGGACTGAAGCTTTCTTT. Amino acid sequence: CASSSEGRGTEAFF.

This clonotype was detected ten times or more. The chain joins TRBV3-1 to TRBJ1-5; the D is unclear. The CDR3 length is 16 residues. Germline lookup yields CDR1 LGHDT and CDR2 YNNKEL (reference sequence). V shed 1 base and J shed 5 bases, with 15 bases lying between them. This CDR3 is CASSQGTTWGYQPQHF. In nucleotides, the CDR3 is TGTGCCAGCAGCCAAGGAACCACTTGGGGATATCAGCCCCAGCATTTT.

On this clonotype itself: This sequence may be a read error, since a much larger clone differs from it by one base. The rearrangement uses TRBV4-3 and TRBJ2-2; tentatively, D is TRBD2 (5 bases). This CDR3 region has 14 residues. CDR1 and CDR2 (germline): LGHNA, YSLEER. The CDR3 region is CASSPLGIPGEQFF. CDR3 in DNA: TGCGCCAGCAGCCCCTTAGGAATCCCCGGGGAGCAGTTTTTT.

This clonotype was seen many times. The chain uses TRBV6-5 and TRBJ1-2, with a tentative D call TRBD1 (5 bases). V was shortened by 2 bases and J by 2 bases, with 15 bases between the two germline ends. In germline, CDR1 is MNHEY, CDR2 SVGAGI. The CDR3 totals 16 residues. CDR3 DNA sequence: TGTGCCAGCAGTTACGCGAGGGGCGGGGGGAACTATGGCTACACCTTC. It encodes CASSYARGGGNYGYTF.

Remarks on this clonotype: The likely explanation is a read error, given a far larger clone one base away. This rearrangement joins TRBV20-1 to TRBJ2-1; the D is unclear. The length of the CDR3 is 10 residues. Germline CDR1 DFQATT, CDR2 SNEGSKA (reference sequence). Trimming pared 4 bases from V and 13 bases from J, leaving 11 bases between. This chain's CDR3 is CSAKQETQFF. The DNA for the CDR3 is TGCAGTGCTAAGCAAGAGACCCAGTTCTTC.

The sample holds many counts of this clonotype. The CDR3 sequence is CASSLWGKSSYNEQFF. The CDR3 DNA is TGTGCCAGCAGTTTATGGGGGAAGAGCTCCTACAATGAGCAGTTCTTC. The chain links TRBV28 to TRBJ2-1, with D uncertain. Between the trimmed V and J ends, which lost 0 bases and 0 bases, there was a span of 9 bases. Germline loops: CDR1 MDHEN, CDR2 SYDVKM. The CDR3 has 16 amino acids. The full variable domain, completed using reference TRBV28 and TRBJ2-1, is DVKVTQSSRYLVKRTGEKVFLECVQDMDHENMFWYRQDPGLGLRLIYFSYDVKMKEKGDIPEGYSVSREKKERFSLILESASTNQTSMYLCASSLWGKSSYNEQFFGPGTRLTVL.

This clonotype was detected many times. One end of the junction does not line up with germline, which may come from a read error. The rearrangement joins TRBV5-1 to TRBJ2-1; D possibly corresponds to TRBD2 (6 bases). Germline CDR1 reads SGHRS; CDR2 reads YFSETQ. The CDR3 consists of 15 residues. The CDR3 region is CASSLTGTLFDEQFF. In DNA, the CDR3 is TGTGCCAGCAGCCTCACCGGGACTCTCTTTGATGAGCAGTTCTTC.

This clonotype was found many times. The rearrangement links TRBV7-2 to TRBJ2-3; the D is unclear. CDR1 is SGHTA, CDR2 FQGNSA, per germline. This CDR3 region has 12 residues. V lost 1 base and J lost 14, with 13 bases in between. DNA of the CDR3: TGTGCCAGCAGCTTAGAAGGAGCCGGCGGGTATTTT. Translation gives CASSLEGAGGYF.

This clonotype was seen many times. V gene TRBV20-1 combines with J gene TRBJ2-1; D unclear. Per the germline V gene, CDR1 is DFQATT and CDR2 is SNEGSKA (reference sequence). The CDR3 has 11 amino acids. Trimming cost V 4 bases and J 5 bases, with 6 bases left between them. For the CDR3, the DNA is TGCAGTGCTACGGAAAACAATGAGCAGTTCTTC. Amino acid sequence: CSATENNEQFF.

In its sample, this clonotype was seen many times. The chain links TRBV28 to TRBJ2-5; 8 bases agree with TRBD2. CDR1 MDHEN and CDR2 SYDVKM come from the germline V gene. Trimming at V came to 8 bases and at J to 0 bases, leaving 8 bases not matched to a gene. The CDR3 is 15 residues long. This CDR3 reads CASHLGRAHQETQYF. The CDR3 DNA sequence: TGTGCCAGCCACCTCGGGAGGGCCCACCAAGAGACCCAGTACTTC. Full variable domain (outside the CDR3, taken from reference TRBV28 and TRBJ2-5): DVKVTQSSRYLVKRTGEKVFLECVQDMDHENMFWYRQDPGLGLRLIYFSYDVKMKEKGDIPEGYSVSREKKERFSLILESASTNQTSMYLCASHLGRAHQETQYFGPGTRLLVL.

This clonotype has only a few counts. J is TRBJ1-3 and V is TRBV6-1; the match to TRBD1 covers 7 bases. The CDR3 has 15 residues. Trimming at V came to 2 bases and at J to 7 bases, leaving 8 bases not matched to a gene. Germline V gene data show CDR1 as MNHNS and CDR2 as SASEGT. The CDR3 coding sequence is TGTGCCAGCAGTGAAATAGGACAGGCCGTGAACACCATATATTTT. It translates to CASSEIGQAVNTIYF.

Turning to this clonotype: A much larger clone sits a single nucleotide away, making a read error possible. Given the absence of the conserved phenylalanine or tryptophan at the CDR3 end, a read error is likely. The V and J genes are TRBV28 and TRBJ2-1, with no clear D. CDR1 and CDR2 from the germline V gene are MDHEN and SYDVKM. The length of the CDR3 is 10 residues. V was shortened by 6 bases and J by 6 bases, with 3 bases between the two germline ends. The CDR3 coding sequence is TGTGCCAGCAGCGTCAATGAGCAGTTCTCC. Encoded protein: CASSVNEQFS.

Comment on this clonotype: A much larger clone sits a single nucleotide away, making a read error possible. V and J are TRBV9 and TRBJ2-5, with 10 nucleotides matching TRBD2. Germline loops: CDR1 SGDLS, CDR2 YYNGEE. The CDR3 has 16 amino acids. CDR3 protein: CASSVGSGRYQETPYF. The CDR3 nucleotides read TGTGCCAGCAGCGTAGGTAGCGGGAGGTACCAAGAGACCCCGTACTTC. Drawing the rest from reference TRBV9 and TRBJ2-5, the complete variable domain is DSGVTQTPKHLITATGQRVTLRCSPRSGDLSVYWYQQSLDQGLQFLIQYYNGEERAKGNILERFSAQQFPDLHSELNLSSLELGDSALYFCASSVGSGRYQETPYFGPGTRLLVL.